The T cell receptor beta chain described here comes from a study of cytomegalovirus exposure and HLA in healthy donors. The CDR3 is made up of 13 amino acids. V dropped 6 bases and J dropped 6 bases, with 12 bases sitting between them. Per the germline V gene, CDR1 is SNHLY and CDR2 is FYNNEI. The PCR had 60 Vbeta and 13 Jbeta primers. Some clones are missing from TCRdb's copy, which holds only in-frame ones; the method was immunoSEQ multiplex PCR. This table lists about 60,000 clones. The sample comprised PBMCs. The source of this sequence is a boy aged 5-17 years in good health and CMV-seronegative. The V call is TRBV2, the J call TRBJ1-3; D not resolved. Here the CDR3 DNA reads TGTGCCAGCAGACCCGGAGCGACAAACACCATATATTTT. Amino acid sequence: CASRPGATNTIYF.